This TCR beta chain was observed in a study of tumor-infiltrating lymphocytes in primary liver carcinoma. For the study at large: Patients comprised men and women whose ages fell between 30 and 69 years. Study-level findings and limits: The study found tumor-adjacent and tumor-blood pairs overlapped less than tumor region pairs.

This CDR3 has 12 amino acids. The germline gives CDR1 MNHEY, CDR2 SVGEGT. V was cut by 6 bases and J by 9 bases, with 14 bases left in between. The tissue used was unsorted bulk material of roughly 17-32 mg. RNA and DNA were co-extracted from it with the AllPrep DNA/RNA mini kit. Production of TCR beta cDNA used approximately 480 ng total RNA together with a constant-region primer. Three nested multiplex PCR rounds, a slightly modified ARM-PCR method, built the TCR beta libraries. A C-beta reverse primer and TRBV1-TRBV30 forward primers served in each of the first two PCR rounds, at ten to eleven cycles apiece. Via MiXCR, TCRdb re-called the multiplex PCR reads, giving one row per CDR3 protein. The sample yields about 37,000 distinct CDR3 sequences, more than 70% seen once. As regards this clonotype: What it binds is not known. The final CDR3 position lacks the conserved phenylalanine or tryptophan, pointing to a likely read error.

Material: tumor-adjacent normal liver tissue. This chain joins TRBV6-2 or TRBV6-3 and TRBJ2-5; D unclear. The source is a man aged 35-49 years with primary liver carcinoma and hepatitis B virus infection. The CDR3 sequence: CASSPSDEAQYY. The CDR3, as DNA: TGTGCCAGCAGCCCCTCGGATGAGGCCCAGTACTAC.